This T cell receptor beta chain derives from a study of cytomegalovirus exposure and HLA in healthy donors. The PCR contained 60 Vbeta and 13 Jbeta primers. The assay was immunoSEQ multiplex PCR, and TCRdb's table has in-frame clones only and misses some. The sample includes 170,000 or so clones, less than 85% of them seen just once. The clonotype originates from a man in his forties or fifties in good health and CMV-seronegative. The sequencing input was PBMCs.

For the CDR3, the DNA is TGTGCCAGCTCACCAAGGCAGGGGGTTAGCTCTGGGGCCAACGTCCTGACTTTC. Translation gives CASSPRQGVSSGANVLTF. The chain couples TRBV18 to TRBJ2-6, with TRBD1 matching 7 bases. CDR3 length: 18 residues. Germline assignment: CDR1 KGHSH and CDR2 LQKENI. V was pared by 2 bases and J by 0 bases, with 7 bases of the junction left unmatched.